This TCR beta chain was captured in a study of cytomegalovirus exposure and HLA in healthy donors. V lost 0 bases and J 4 bases, leaving 11 bases between the germline ends. The CDR3 runs 15 residues. CDR1 and CDR2 (germline): SGHDT, YYEEEE. On this clone: The antigen remains undetermined.

Study-wide results and limits: Earlier findings revealed that most TCR beta V segments proved productive either about 87% or about 30% of the time.

PCR was performed using 60 Vbeta and 13 Jbeta primers. The table came from immunoSEQ multiplex PCR; TCRdb's copy has only in-frame clones and leaves some out. Altogether around 190,000 clones are present, about three quarters being singletons, with the ten largest covering about 1.1%. Sequenced sample: PBMCs. The sequence was collected from a woman in her thirties or forties in good health and CMV-seronegative. The chain employs TRBV5-6 and TRBJ2-1, with TRBD2 as a possible D gene (5 bases). CDR3 loop: CASSLDGNQYNEQFF. CDR3 sequence (DNA): TGTGCCAGCAGCTTGGACGGGAACCAATACAATGAGCAGTTCTTC.